A selection of T cell receptor beta chains follows, all from one sample in a study of T cells in Graves' hyperthyroidism and ophthalmopathy. TCRdb used MiXCR to reprocess the multiplex PCR reads, holding one entry per CDR3 protein. The table has about 600,000 distinct CDR3 sequences, over 12% seen once; the top ten hold roughly 7%. The sequencing input was blood. The receptors originated from a young woman with Graves' ophthalmopathy. Each CDR3 is given with its conserved first and last residue. A D gene is named only where the DNA matches it firmly. Clone size appears in some rows only: once, few, many, or a class for an expanded clone.

DNA: TGTGCCAGCAGCTTAGAAGTCCCGCGACAGGGGGCATATGGCTACACCTTC
CDR3: CASSLEVPRQGAYGYTF
D: TRBD1
size: .
J: TRBJ1-2
V: TRBV7-2

DNA: TGTGCCAGCAGTCAGGTGTCTTTCAAATGGGGCTACACCTTC
CDR3: CASSQVSFKWGYTF
D: .
size: few
J: TRBJ1-2
V: TRBV28

DNA: TGTGCCACCAGCGCAACCCGAGGGATCTACAATGAGCAGTACTTC
CDR3: CATSATRGIYNEQYF
D: .
size: .
J: TRBJ2-7
V: TRBV15

DNA: TGTGCCAGCTACTTGAGTCTGGCGCCCTCCTACAATGAGCAGTTCTTC
CDR3: CASYLSLAPSYNEQFF
D: .
size: .
J: TRBJ2-1
V: TRBV5-6

DNA: TGTGCCAGCAGCCGACTAGCGGGCTTACAAGAGACCCAGTACTTC
CDR3: CASSRLAGLQETQYF
D: TRBD2
size: many
J: TRBJ2-5
V: TRBV11-1

DNA: TGCGCCAGCAGCCAAGGAATAGGGGACGGGCGCTACGAGCAGTACTTC
CDR3: CASSQGIGDGRYEQYF
D: .
size: few
J: TRBJ2-7
V: TRBV4-3

DNA: TGTGCCAGCAGTGCCGGGACAGAACCTTACAATGAGCAGTTCTTC
CDR3: CASSAGTEPYNEQFF
D: TRBD1
size: many
J: TRBJ2-1
V: TRBV27

DNA: TGCAGTGCCTGGACGGCCAGGTCCACAGGTGAGCAGTTCTTC
CDR3: CSAWTARSTGEQFF
D: .
size: once
J: TRBJ2-1
V: TRBV20-1

DNA: TGCGCCAGCAGCCAATATTGGTTAAGTGGGGGCAACGATCACTACGAGCAGTACTTC
CDR3: CASSQYWLSGGNDHYEQYF
D: .
size: .
J: TRBJ2-7
V: TRBV4-1

DNA: TGCGCCAGCAGCCAAGATCCCGGACATACAGAGACCCAGTACTTC
CDR3: CASSQDPGHTETQYF
D: .
size: few
J: TRBJ2-5
V: TRBV4-3

DNA: TGTGCCATCAATAACCCGGATGCCTACGAGCAGTACTTC
CDR3: CAINNPDAYEQYF
D: .
size: many
J: TRBJ2-7
V: TRBV10-3

DNA: TGCAGTGCTAGAGAGCCGACTAGCTTCGGTGAGCAGTTCTTC
CDR3: CSAREPTSFGEQFF
D: TRBD2
size: many
J: TRBJ2-1
V: TRBV20-1

DNA: TGTGCCAGCAGTTACTCCCCTCGGACAGGGCAGTACTTC
CDR3: CASSYSPRTGQYF
D: TRBD1
size: many
J: TRBJ2-7
V: TRBV6-5

DNA: TGTGCCAGCAGTACCGACAGCGGGGTTAATTCACCCCTCCACTTT
CDR3: CASSTDSGVNSPLHF
D: .
size: .
J: TRBJ1-6
V: TRBV28

DNA: TGTGCCAGCAGAAGGACAGGTTCCACAGATACGCAGTATTTT
CDR3: CASRRTGSTDTQYF
D: TRBD1
size: many
J: TRBJ2-3
V: TRBV2

DNA: TGTGCCAGCAGCCCAGGCATAGGGGCGGAGGGTACTGAAGCTTTCTTT
CDR3: CASSPGIGAEGTEAFF
D: .
size: many
J: TRBJ1-1
V: TRBV6-1

DNA: TGCAGTGCTAGCCCCGGTAGCGTTAACACCGGGGAGCTGTTTTTT
CDR3: CSASPGSVNTGELFF
D: .
size: .
J: TRBJ2-2
V: TRBV20-1

DNA: TGTGCCAGCAGTGACAGCGGGAACTCCTACGAGCAGTACTTC
CDR3: CASSDSGNSYEQYF
D: TRBD2
size: .
J: TRBJ2-7
V: TRBV12-3/TRBV12-4

DNA: TGTGCCAGTTTGACCGGGACAGGGTCCTTCCAGCCCCAGCATTTT
CDR3: CASLTGTGSFQPQHF
D: TRBD1
size: .
J: TRBJ1-5
V: TRBV19

DNA: TGTGCCAGCATTGAAGAACGACAGGGCGGTCAGCCCCAGCATTTT
CDR3: CASIEERQGGQPQHF
D: TRBD1
size: many
J: TRBJ1-5
V: TRBV28

DNA: TGTGCCAGCAGTTCCCGCCCGGACAGCTTGGGAAACACCATATATTTT
CDR3: CASSSRPDSLGNTIYF
D: .
size: few
J: TRBJ1-3
V: TRBV6-5

DNA: TGTGCCAGCAGCCAACGGGGCCAGGGTCTCTACAATGAGCAGTTCTTC
CDR3: CASSQRGQGLYNEQFF
D: .
size: many
J: TRBJ2-1
V: TRBV11-2

DNA: TGTGCCAGCAGTGCCGGGACAGGGGAAATTGGTTTGAACACTGAAGCTTTCTTT
CDR3: CASSAGTGEIGLNTEAFF
D: TRBD1
size: many
J: TRBJ1-1
V: TRBV6-1

DNA: TGTGCCAGCAGTTACTCGGGCAGGGGCTACCAAGAGACCCAGTACTTC
CDR3: CASSYSGRGYQETQYF
D: .
size: many
J: TRBJ2-5
V: TRBV6-6

DNA: TGTGCCAGCAGCCAAGCTGCCAGGTCTTCGAATGAAAAACTGTTTTTT
CDR3: CASSQAARSSNEKLFF
D: .
size: many
J: TRBJ1-4
V: TRBV4-2

DNA: TGTGCCAGCAGCCGTGCGGGGACAGATACGCAGTATTTT
CDR3: CASSRAGTDTQYF
D: .
size: few
J: TRBJ2-3
V: TRBV11-3

DNA: TGTGCCAGCAGTGTCTCACAGGGGAACACCGGGGAGCTGTTTTTT
CDR3: CASSVSQGNTGELFF
D: .
size: many
J: TRBJ2-2
V: TRBV6-1

DNA: TGCGCCAGCAGCCAAGACTTGGGACAGGGGTTCAACGAGCAGTACTTC
CDR3: CASSQDLGQGFNEQYF
D: TRBD1
size: .
J: TRBJ2-7
V: TRBV4-1

DNA: TGTGCCAGCAGCCACCGACAGGGAGAAGGATACGAGCAGTACTTC
CDR3: CASSHRQGEGYEQYF
D: TRBD1
size: few
J: TRBJ2-7
V: TRBV14

DNA: TGTGCCAGCAGGCTCCCCGGGGGGGGGAATGAGCAGTTCTTC
CDR3: CASRLPGGGNEQFF
D: TRBD2
size: many
J: TRBJ2-1
V: TRBV12-3/TRBV12-4

DNA: TGTGCCAACCTAGCGGGGGGCTACAATGAGCAGTTCTTC
CDR3: CANLAGGYNEQFF
D: TRBD2
size: few
J: TRBJ2-1
V: TRBV6-1

DNA: TGCAGCGCCCGGGTCCATGCGGGAGGGAGCTCCTACGAGCAGTACTTC
CDR3: CSARVHAGGSSYEQYF
D: TRBD2
size: few
J: TRBJ2-7
V: TRBV29-1

DNA: TGTGCCAGTTGGGACTGGGACCAAGAGACCCAGTACTTC
CDR3: CASWDWDQETQYF
D: .
size: many
J: TRBJ2-5
V: TRBV7-2

DNA: TGTGCCAGCAGTTGGACTAGCGGGAACTACGAGCAGTACTTC
CDR3: CASSWTSGNYEQYF
D: TRBD2
size: many
J: TRBJ2-7
V: TRBV28

DNA: TGTGCCACCAGTGATTCCGTACGCCGGGACAGGGGCCGGAATGAGCAGTTCTTC
CDR3: CATSDSVRRDRGRNEQFF
D: TRBD1
size: many
J: TRBJ2-1
V: TRBV24-1

DNA: TGTGCCAGCAGTACCGCCCCGGGGGGTGGTCGCTATGGCTACACCTTC
CDR3: CASSTAPGGGRYGYTF
D: .
size: .
J: TRBJ1-2
V: TRBV13

DNA: TGTGCCAGCAGCTTAGTTAGCGGGAGAGCATATTACGAGCAGTACTTC
CDR3: CASSLVSGRAYYEQYF
D: TRBD2
size: many
J: TRBJ2-7
V: TRBV7-2

DNA: TGCGCCAGCAGCCCGCGGGCAGGGGGTAAGAACGAGCAGTACTTC
CDR3: CASSPRAGGKNEQYF
D: TRBD1
size: few
J: TRBJ2-7
V: TRBV4-3

DNA: TGTGCCAGCAGCTTAACCCCAGGCTTCGGGCAGTTCTTC
CDR3: CASSLTPGFGQFF
D: .
size: .
J: TRBJ2-1
V: TRBV7-3

DNA: TGTGCCAGCAGTGAAGAGGTACTAGCGGGAGGAACTGGGGATGAGCAGTTCTTC
CDR3: CASSEEVLAGGTGDEQFF
D: TRBD2
size: few
J: TRBJ2-1
V: TRBV6-1

DNA: TGTGCCAGCTCCCTTAGGTTCCTGGGATACGAGCAGTACTTC
CDR3: CASSLRFLGYEQYF
D: .
size: many
J: TRBJ2-7
V: TRBV2

DNA: TGTGCCAGCCGGGCAGGGTGGGGTGATAAAAACATTCAGTACTTC
CDR3: CASRAGWGDKNIQYF
D: .
size: .
J: TRBJ2-4
V: TRBV6-2/TRBV6-3

DNA: TGCAGTGCTCTTTCTGGAAGTTCTTACGAGCAGTACTTC
CDR3: CSALSGSSYEQYF
D: .
size: .
J: TRBJ2-7
V: TRBV20-1

DNA: TGTGCCAGTAAACCCAGGTCGGGACCAACCACAGATACGCAGTATTTT
CDR3: CASKPRSGPTTDTQYF
D: .
size: .
J: TRBJ2-3
V: TRBV19

DNA: TGTGCCTCCTTCACTACGGGGTACAATGAGCAGTTCTTC
CDR3: CASFTTGYNEQFF
D: .
size: .
J: TRBJ2-1
V: TRBV12-3/TRBV12-4